A selection of T cell receptor beta chains follows, all from one sample in a study of shared clonotypes between healthy human individuals. TCRdb's copy holds only in-frame clones and misses some; the assay was immunoSEQ multiplex PCR. The data show 2 million to 2.5 million clones, roughly 95% seen once. The sequenced sample consisted of naive CD4+ T cells sorted from blood. The receptors stem from a man younger than 35 in good health. Both conserved end residues are part of each CDR3. Fields, in order: D gene, V gene, CDR3 length, J gene, clone size, CDR3 protein, CDR3 DNA. A D gene is named only where the DNA matches it firmly. Expanded clones are given a class, and other clones once, few, many or no size at all.

D gene: TRBD1
V gene: TRBV6-1
CDR3 length: 16
J gene: TRBJ2-2
clone size: NA
CDR3 protein: CASSEDQGVRTGELFF
CDR3 DNA: TGTGCCAGCAGTGAAGATCAGGGGGTGAGGACCGGGGAGCTGTTTTTT

D gene: TRBD2
V gene: TRBV7-9
CDR3 length: 15
J gene: TRBJ2-1
clone size: NA
CDR3 protein: CASSLDLAGNNEQFF
CDR3 DNA: TGTGCCAGCAGCTTAGACCTAGCGGGGAACAATGAGCAGTTCTTC

D gene: TRBD1
V gene: TRBV10-3
CDR3 length: 14
J gene: TRBJ1-6
clone size: NA
CDR3 protein: CASRIDRVNSPLHF
CDR3 DNA: TGTGCCAGTCGGATTGACAGGGTAAATTCACCCCTCCACTTT

D gene: TRBD1
V gene: TRBV7-9
CDR3 length: 17
J gene: TRBJ2-5
clone size: NA
CDR3 protein: CASSLRGQGAIQETQYF
CDR3 DNA: TGTGCCAGCAGCTTAAGAGGACAGGGGGCAATACAAGAGACCCAGTACTTC

D gene: NA
V gene: TRBV6-5
CDR3 length: 14
J gene: TRBJ2-3
clone size: NA
CDR3 protein: CASSYSIGSDTQYF
CDR3 DNA: TGTGCCAGCAGTTACTCGATAGGGAGTGATACGCAGTATTTT

D gene: TRBD2
V gene: TRBV5-1
CDR3 length: 17
J gene: TRBJ2-1
clone size: NA
CDR3 protein: CASSFGLAGNSYNEQFF
CDR3 DNA: TGCGCCAGCAGCTTCGGACTAGCGGGAAACTCTTACAATGAGCAGTTCTTC

D gene: NA
V gene: TRBV6-5
CDR3 length: 11
J gene: TRBJ2-5
clone size: NA
CDR3 protein: CASRLQETQYF
CDR3 DNA: TGTGCCAGCAGATTACAAGAGACCCAGTACTTC

D gene: TRBD2
V gene: TRBV5-1
CDR3 length: 16
J gene: TRBJ2-7
clone size: once
CDR3 protein: CASSLVMAGGSYEQYF
CDR3 DNA: TGCGCCAGCAGCTTGGTTATGGCGGGAGGGTCCTACGAGCAGTACTTC

D gene: NA
V gene: TRBV19
CDR3 length: 14
J gene: TRBJ2-7
clone size: NA
CDR3 protein: CASSPDRFRYEQYF
CDR3 DNA: TGTGCCAGTAGTCCAGACAGGTTCAGGTACGAGCAGTACTTC

D gene: NA
V gene: TRBV7-2
CDR3 length: 15
J gene: TRBJ2-7
clone size: NA
CDR3 protein: CASSLEGTTEREQYF
CDR3 DNA: TGTGCCAGCAGCTTAGAGGGGACCACTGAACGCGAGCAGTACTTC

D gene: TRBD1
V gene: TRBV7-9
CDR3 length: 15
J gene: TRBJ2-7
clone size: NA
CDR3 protein: CASSVTGQGAYEQYF
CDR3 DNA: TGTGCCAGCAGCGTGACGGGACAGGGGGCCTACGAGCAGTACTTC

D gene: NA
V gene: TRBV30
CDR3 length: 14
J gene: TRBJ2-2
clone size: NA
CDR3 protein: CACRQDKGTGELFF
CDR3 DNA: TGTGCCTGTCGCCAAGACAAGGGGACCGGGGAGCTGTTTTTT

D gene: NA
V gene: TRBV6-6
CDR3 length: 13
J gene: TRBJ2-7
clone size: NA
CDR3 protein: CASSYSKFGEQYF
CDR3 DNA: TGTGCCAGCAGTTACTCGAAATTCGGCGAGCAGTACTTC

D gene: NA
V gene: TRBV5-1
CDR3 length: 15
J gene: TRBJ1-5
clone size: NA
CDR3 protein: CASSLDGGSNQPQHF
CDR3 DNA: TGCGCCAGCAGCTTGGATGGGGGTAGCAATCAGCCCCAGCATTTT

D gene: TRBD2
V gene: TRBV6-5
CDR3 length: 15
J gene: TRBJ2-7
clone size: NA
CDR3 protein: CASRVASGSSYEQYF
CDR3 DNA: TGTGCCAGCAGGGTTGCTAGCGGGAGTTCCTACGAGCAGTACTTC

D gene: NA
V gene: TRBV11-2
CDR3 length: 13
J gene: TRBJ1-3
clone size: NA
CDR3 protein: CASSRESGNTIYF
CDR3 DNA: TGTGCCAGCAGCCGGGAAAGTGGAAACACCATATATTTT

D gene: TRBD1
V gene: TRBV30
CDR3 length: 13
J gene: TRBJ2-1
clone size: NA
CDR3 protein: CAWKAGGMNEQFF
CDR3 DNA: TGTGCCTGGAAGGCAGGGGGAATGAATGAGCAGTTCTTC

D gene: NA
V gene: TRBV10-1
CDR3 length: 15
J gene: TRBJ2-3
clone size: NA
CDR3 protein: CASSGTGRGTDTQYF
CDR3 DNA: TGCGCCAGCAGTGGTACAGGACGGGGAACAGATACGCAGTATTTT

D gene: NA
V gene: TRBV6-1
CDR3 length: 13
J gene: TRBJ1-1
clone size: NA
CDR3 protein: CASGPGGGTEAFF
CDR3 DNA: TGTGCCAGCGGACCCGGAGGGGGCACTGAAGCTTTCTTT

D gene: NA
V gene: TRBV11-2
CDR3 length: 13
J gene: TRBJ1-2
clone size: NA
CDR3 protein: CASSLDSNYGYTF
CDR3 DNA: TGTGCCAGCTCCCTGGACAGTAACTATGGCTACACCTTC

D gene: TRBD1
V gene: TRBV11-2
CDR3 length: 14
J gene: TRBJ2-7
clone size: NA
CDR3 protein: CASSLRQGANEQYF
CDR3 DNA: TGTGCCAGCAGCTTAAGGCAGGGGGCGAACGAGCAGTACTTC

D gene: NA
V gene: TRBV5-6
CDR3 length: 14
J gene: TRBJ2-1
clone size: NA
CDR3 protein: CASSLDRIYNEQFF
CDR3 DNA: TGTGCCAGCAGCTTGGACAGAATCTACAATGAGCAGTTCTTC

D gene: TRBD1
V gene: TRBV6-1
CDR3 length: 14
J gene: TRBJ2-7
clone size: NA
CDR3 protein: CASRSTGASYEQYF
CDR3 DNA: TGTGCCAGCAGATCGACAGGGGCCTCCTACGAGCAGTACTTC

D gene: NA
V gene: TRBV28
CDR3 length: 14
J gene: TRBJ1-5
clone size: NA
CDR3 protein: CASSGGSVNQPQHF
CDR3 DNA: TGTGCCAGCAGTGGGGGGAGTGTCAATCAGCCCCAGCATTTT

D gene: NA
V gene: TRBV25-1
CDR3 length: 14
J gene: TRBJ1-2
clone size: NA
CDR3 protein: CASSAEWLGVGYTF
CDR3 DNA: TGTGCCAGCAGTGCCGAGTGGCTTGGGGTTGGCTACACCTTC

D gene: NA
V gene: TRBV5-1
CDR3 length: 16
J gene: TRBJ2-7
clone size: NA
CDR3 protein: CASSLAQGKGAYEQYF
CDR3 DNA: TGCGCCAGCAGCTTGGCGCAGGGGAAAGGGGCCTACGAGCAGTACTTC

D gene: NA
V gene: TRBV4-3
CDR3 length: 17
J gene: TRBJ1-6
clone size: once
CDR3 protein: CASSQTGRVGLDSPLHF
CDR3 DNA: TGCGCCAGCAGCCAAACGGGCAGGGTGGGTTTGGATTCACCCCTCCACTTT

D gene: NA
V gene: TRBV7-2
CDR3 length: 16
J gene: TRBJ1-2
clone size: once
CDR3 protein: CASSLTSGAANYGYTF
CDR3 DNA: TGTGCCAGCAGCCTCACCTCGGGGGCGGCTAACTATGGCTACACCTTC

D gene: NA
V gene: TRBV5-1
CDR3 length: 15
J gene: TRBJ2-2
clone size: NA
CDR3 protein: CASSLVGQNTGELFF
CDR3 DNA: TGCGCCAGCAGCTTGGTGGGACAGAACACCGGGGAGCTGTTTTTT

D gene: TRBD1
V gene: TRBV5-1
CDR3 length: 15
J gene: TRBJ2-7
clone size: NA
CDR3 protein: CASSLEGQGTYEQYF
CDR3 DNA: TGCGCCAGCAGCTTGGAAGGACAGGGGACCTACGAGCAGTACTTC

D gene: NA
V gene: TRBV5-6
CDR3 length: 14
J gene: TRBJ1-2
clone size: NA
CDR3 protein: CASSGRGALFGYTF
CDR3 DNA: TGTGCCAGCAGCGGGAGGGGCGCGTTGTTCGGCTACACCTTC

D gene: TRBD2
V gene: TRBV12-5
CDR3 length: 16
J gene: TRBJ2-1
clone size: NA
CDR3 protein: CASGLTTGGADSKQFF
CDR3 DNA: TGTGCTAGTGGTTTGACTACGGGAGGAGCGGACTCTAAACAGTTCTTC

D gene: TRBD2
V gene: TRBV7-9
CDR3 length: 16
J gene: TRBJ2-7
clone size: NA
CDR3 protein: CASSLGRGKVEYEQYF
CDR3 DNA: TGTGCCAGCAGCCTCGGGAGGGGGAAGGTTGAGTACGAGCAGTACTTC

D gene: TRBD1
V gene: TRBV9
CDR3 length: 13
J gene: TRBJ1-1
clone size: NA
CDR3 protein: CASSKQGSTEAFF
CDR3 DNA: TGTGCCAGCAGTAAACAGGGGAGCACTGAAGCTTTCTTT

D gene: TRBD2
V gene: TRBV5-4
CDR3 length: 14
J gene: TRBJ2-7
clone size: NA
CDR3 protein: CASSTGLAGEEQYF
CDR3 DNA: TGTGCCAGCAGCACAGGACTAGCGGGAGAAGAGCAGTACTTC

D gene: NA
V gene: TRBV2
CDR3 length: 10
J gene: TRBJ2-7
clone size: NA
CDR3 protein: CASSFTEQYF
CDR3 DNA: TGTGCCAGCAGTTTCACCGAGCAGTACTTC

D gene: NA
V gene: TRBV10-3
CDR3 length: 13
J gene: TRBJ1-2
clone size: NA
CDR3 protein: CAISGETVYGYTF
CDR3 DNA: TGTGCCATCAGTGGTGAGACAGTCTATGGCTACACCTTC

D gene: NA
V gene: TRBV6-5
CDR3 length: 13
J gene: TRBJ1-2
clone size: NA
CDR3 protein: CASSYRGGFGYTF
CDR3 DNA: TGTGCCAGCAGTTACAGGGGTGGCTTCGGCTACACCTTC

D gene: TRBD1
V gene: TRBV28
CDR3 length: 15
J gene: TRBJ2-3
clone size: NA
CDR3 protein: CASSPTTGGIDTQYF
CDR3 DNA: TGTGCCAGCAGCCCTACGACAGGGGGCATAGATACGCAGTATTTT

D gene: NA
V gene: TRBV11-3
CDR3 length: 12
J gene: TRBJ2-7
clone size: once
CDR3 protein: CASSLGQGEQYF
CDR3 DNA: TGTGCCAGCAGCCTAGGGCAGGGGGAGCAGTACTTC

D gene: NA
V gene: TRBV27
CDR3 length: 16
J gene: TRBJ2-1
clone size: NA
CDR3 protein: CASTPASIPTNNEQFF
CDR3 DNA: TGTGCCAGCACTCCAGCGTCTATCCCCACAAACAATGAGCAGTTCTTC

D gene: NA
V gene: TRBV28
CDR3 length: 15
J gene: TRBJ1-6
clone size: NA
CDR3 protein: CASSLSQGSRSPLHF
CDR3 DNA: TGTGCCAGCAGTTTATCGCAGGGATCCAGATCACCCCTCCACTTT

D gene: NA
V gene: TRBV7-2
CDR3 length: 14
J gene: TRBJ2-2
clone size: NA
CDR3 protein: CASSLRLGPGELFF
CDR3 DNA: TGTGCCAGCAGCTTAAGGCTAGGGCCCGGGGAGCTGTTTTTT

D gene: NA
V gene: TRBV7-8
CDR3 length: 16
J gene: TRBJ2-2
clone size: NA
CDR3 protein: CATKFSRGTGTGELFF
CDR3 DNA: TGTGCCACCAAATTTTCTAGGGGTACAGGGACCGGGGAGCTGTTTTTT

D gene: TRBD1
V gene: TRBV10-3
CDR3 length: 13
J gene: TRBJ1-1
clone size: NA
CDR3 protein: CANGRDRNTEAFF
CDR3 DNA: TGTGCCAACGGCCGGGACAGGAACACTGAAGCTTTCTTT

D gene: TRBD2
V gene: TRBV4-3
CDR3 length: 17
J gene: TRBJ2-3
clone size: NA
CDR3 protein: CASSQEASGSIADTQYF
CDR3 DNA: TGCGCCAGCAGCCAAGAAGCTAGCGGGAGTATCGCTGATACGCAGTATTTT

D gene: TRBD2
V gene: TRBV27
CDR3 length: 14
J gene: TRBJ2-1
clone size: NA
CDR3 protein: CASRLGLAQNEQFF
CDR3 DNA: TGTGCCAGTCGGTTGGGACTAGCCCAAAATGAGCAGTTCTTC

D gene: NA
V gene: TRBV10-3
CDR3 length: 15
J gene: TRBJ2-5
clone size: NA
CDR3 protein: CAISESNVYQETQYF
CDR3 DNA: TGTGCCATCAGTGAGTCGAACGTGTACCAAGAGACCCAGTACTTC

D gene: NA
V gene: TRBV18
CDR3 length: 15
J gene: TRBJ1-5
clone size: NA
CDR3 protein: CASSSGTNSNQPQHF
CDR3 DNA: TGTGCCAGCTCATCCGGGACAAATAGCAATCAGCCCCAGCATTTT

D gene: NA
V gene: TRBV10-3
CDR3 length: 14
J gene: TRBJ2-7
clone size: NA
CDR3 protein: CAISPGTLTYEQYF
CDR3 DNA: TGTGCCATCAGCCCCGGGACTCTTACCTACGAGCAGTACTTC

D gene: NA
V gene: TRBV11-2
CDR3 length: 16
J gene: TRBJ1-5
clone size: NA
CDR3 protein: CASSLDTSLGNQPQHF
CDR3 DNA: TGTGCCAGCAGCTTAGATACTTCCCTAGGAAATCAGCCCCAGCATTTT

D gene: NA
V gene: TRBV18
CDR3 length: 12
J gene: TRBJ2-1
clone size: NA
CDR3 protein: CASSPLNNEQFF
CDR3 DNA: TGTGCCAGCTCACCTCTCAACAATGAGCAGTTCTTC

D gene: NA
V gene: TRBV7-9
CDR3 length: 12
J gene: TRBJ2-5
clone size: NA
CDR3 protein: CASSRDQETQYF
CDR3 DNA: TGTGCCAGCAGCCGGGACCAAGAGACCCAGTACTTC

D gene: NA
V gene: TRBV27
CDR3 length: 12
J gene: TRBJ2-1
clone size: once
CDR3 protein: CASSFRIGEQFF
CDR3 DNA: TGTGCCAGCAGTTTTAGAATCGGTGAGCAGTTCTTC

D gene: NA
V gene: TRBV30
CDR3 length: 12
J gene: TRBJ2-7
clone size: few
CDR3 protein: CAWSVSPREQYF
CDR3 DNA: TGTGCCTGGAGTGTTTCCCCACGCGAGCAGTACTTC